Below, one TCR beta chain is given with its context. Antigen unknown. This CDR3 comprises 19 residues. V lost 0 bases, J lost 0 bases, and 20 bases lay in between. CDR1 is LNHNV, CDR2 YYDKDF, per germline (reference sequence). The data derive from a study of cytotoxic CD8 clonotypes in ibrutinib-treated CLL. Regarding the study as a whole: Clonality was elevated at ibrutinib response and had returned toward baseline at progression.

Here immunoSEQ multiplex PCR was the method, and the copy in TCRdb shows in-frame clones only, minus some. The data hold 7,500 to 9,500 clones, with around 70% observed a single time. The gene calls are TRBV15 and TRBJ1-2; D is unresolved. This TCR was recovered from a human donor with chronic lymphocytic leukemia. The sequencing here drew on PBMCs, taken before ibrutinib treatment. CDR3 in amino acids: CATSRDLSPAQPANYGYTF. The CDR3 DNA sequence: TGTGCCACCAGCAGAGATCTCTCTCCCGCCCAGCCAGCTAACTATGGCTACACCTTC.